These 22 T cell receptor beta chains came from one sample sequenced in a study of spatial heterogeneity in lung cancer. Indicated time point: sample taken at primary tumor resection. Via MiXCR, TCRdb re-called the 5' RACE reads, giving one row per CDR3 protein. The sample lists about 80,000 distinct CDR3 sequences, under 8.5% occurring once. The sample here was PBMCs, taken at surgery. These receptors were taken from a male donor with early-stage non-small cell lung cancer.

The sample holds a few counts of this clonotype. The rearrangement uses TRBV5-1 and TRBJ2-7, with 10 bases matching TRBD2. Germline values: CDR1 SGHRS, CDR2 YFSETQ. V was pared by 2 bases and J by 3 bases, with 2 bases of the junction left unmatched. CDR3 length: 14 amino acids. CDR3 DNA sequence: TGCGCCAGCAGCTTTATAGCGGGAGGCTACGAGCAGTACTTC. The encoded protein is CASSFIAGGYEQYF.

V and J are TRBV4-1 and TRBJ1-1; 8 nucleotides match TRBD1. The CDR3 consists of 12 residues. J lost 4 bases, V lost 9 bases, and 4 bases had no gene match. CDR1 MGHRA and CDR2 YSYEKL come from the germline V gene. The CDR3 sequence is CASGQGPTEAFF. The CDR3 DNA sequence: TGCGCCAGTGGACAGGGTCCCACTGAAGCTTTCTTT.

The V call is TRBV2, the J call TRBJ2-2, with 7 bases aligning to TRBD2. The CDR3 is 15 residues long. V trimming: 9 bases; J trimming: 4 bases; junction bases outside the gene matches: 11. CDR1 and CDR2 (germline): SNHLY, FYNNEI. The CDR3 protein is CASVPGLSSTGELFF. In DNA, the CDR3 is TGTGCCAGTGTCCCGGGACTAAGTTCCACCGGGGAGCTGTTTTTT. The full variable domain, rest sourced from reference TRBV2 and TRBJ2-2, is EPEVTQTPSHQVTQMGQEVILRCVPISNHLYFYWYRQILGQKVEFLVSFYNNEISEKSEIFDDQFSVERPDGSNFTLKIRSTKLEDSAMYFCASVPGLSSTGELFFGEGSRLTVL.

This clonotype was counted between two and nine times. V usage is TRBV20-1 and J usage is TRBJ1-2; 10 bases are a match to TRBD1. This CDR3 is 15 amino acids long. The V gene end was trimmed by 2 bases and the J gene end by 2 bases; junction bases not matched to a gene: 5. Germline V gene lookup returns CDR1 DFQATT and CDR2 SNEGSKA (reference sequence). The DNA for the CDR3 is TGCAGTGCTAGAACCCCGGGACAGGGGAACTATGGCTACACCTTC. Translated, it gives CSARTPGQGNYGYTF.

This clonotype appeared many times. This chain links TRBV29-1 with TRBJ1-5; TRBD1 matches at 7 bases. CDR3 length: 12 residues. The V gene's germline CDR1 is SQVTM and CDR2 ANQGSEA. V trimming: 6 bases; J trimming: 4 bases; junction bases outside the gene matches: 3. DNA for the CDR3: TGCAGCGTCAGACAGGGAAATCAGCCCCAGCATTTT. It translates to CSVRQGNQPQHF.

This clonotype occurred many times. The chain has TRBV18 and TRBJ1-1, with D perhaps matching TRBD1 (6 bases). Germline V gene sequence: CDR1 KGHSH, CDR2 LQKENI. This CDR3 has 15 amino acids. The V gene lost 0 bases and the J gene lost 2 bases, with 10 bases spanning the gap. CDR3 nucleotide sequence: TGTGCCAGCTCACCACCCGGCAGGGGAAACACTGAAGCTTTCTTT. Protein sequence: CASSPPGRGNTEAFF.

The genes are TRBV19 and TRBJ2-3; TRBD2 matches 12 bases. This CDR3 has 16 amino acids. The V gene end was trimmed by 7 bases and the J gene end by 0 bases; junction bases not matched to a gene: 5. Germline V CDR1 and CDR2: LNHDA, SQIVND (reference sequence). The CDR3 DNA is TGTGCCAGTACCCTAGCGGGAGGGGGTAGCACAGATACGCAGTATTTT. Translated: CASTLAGGGSTDTQYF.

V gene TRBV14 combines with J gene TRBJ2-6; D call uncertain. Germline V gives CDR1 SGHDN, CDR2 FVKESK. V was clipped by 4 bases and J by 4 bases, with 8 bases between them. CDR3 size: 14 residues. CDR3 amino acids: CASSPLPGANVLTF. In nucleotides, the CDR3 is TGTGCCAGCAGCCCCCTCCCGGGGGCCAACGTCCTGACTTTC.

This clonotype was recorded at least ten times. The rearrangement joins TRBV3-1 to TRBJ2-1, with 8 bases that match TRBD1. The CDR3 sequence is 15 residues long. CDR1 is LGHDT and CDR2 is YNNKEL in the germline V gene (reference sequence). V lost 4 bases, J lost 6 bases, and 8 bases stayed unmatched. CDR3: CASSLRGLGVNEQFF. The CDR3 nucleotides are TGTGCCAGCAGCCTCAGGGGGCTGGGGGTCAATGAGCAGTTCTTC.

In its sample, this clonotype was seen a few times. The chain has TRBV18 and TRBJ2-2; D is unclear. CDR3 size: 15 residues. Germline loops: CDR1 KGHSH, CDR2 LQKENI. Trimming left V 2 bases short and J 1 base short, with 8 bases between. The CDR3 nucleotides read TGTGCCAGCTCACCAGCAGGAATGAACACCGGGGAGCTGTTTTTT. Its translation is CASSPAGMNTGELFF.

This chain connects TRBV5-1 to TRBJ1-4; the D gene is possibly TRBD1 (6 bases). CDR3 length equals 15 residues. The germline gives CDR1 SGHRS, CDR2 YFSETQ. Trimming stripped 4 bases from V and 4 bases from J, with 14 bases between. The chain's CDR3 is CASSPPGQLNEKLFF. DNA of the CDR3: TGCGCCAGCAGCCCTCCGGGACAACTTAATGAAAAACTGTTTTTT.

J is TRBJ2-1 and V is TRBV5-3; TRBD2 matches at 7 bases. TRBV5-3 is an ORF; its function is uncertain. Losses at the gene ends were 0 bases for V and 8 bases for J; bases not matched to a gene: 8. CDR3 length equals 15 residues. The CDR3 sequence is CARSLERDVRDEQFF. In nucleotides, the CDR3 is TGTGCCAGAAGCTTGGAGCGGGACGTTAGGGATGAGCAGTTCTTC.

This chain connects TRBV6-5 to TRBJ1-1; possible D gene TRBD1, 5 bases. This CDR3 is built from 16 residues. Trimming took off 5 bases at V and 3 bases at J, with 19 bases between the two ends. Germline-derived CDR1 and CDR2 are MNHEY and SVGAGI. The CDR3 is CASSRRDGIGDTEAFF. The CDR3 DNA sequence: TGTGCCAGCAGTCGCCGGGACGGAATAGGGGACACTGAAGCTTTCTTT.

This clonotype was observed at least ten times. This chain connects TRBV20-1 to TRBJ2-1, with 8 bases that match TRBD2. The CDR3 runs to 17 residues. Germline-derived CDR1 and CDR2 are DFQATT and SNEGSKA (reference sequence). The ends lost 0 bases at V and 0 bases at J; junction bases unmatched: 7. The CDR3: CSARDSGGRRSYNEQFF. CDR3 DNA: TGCAGTGCTAGAGATTCGGGCGGGAGGCGCTCCTACAATGAGCAGTTCTTC.

This chain joins TRBV24-1 and TRBJ2-7; D is perhaps TRBD2 (5 bases). V gave up 2 bases and J gave up 1 base, with 17 bases separating them. Germline V gene sequence: CDR1 KGHDR, CDR2 SFDVKD. This CDR3 region has 17 residues. Written as DNA, the CDR3 is TGTGCCACCAGTGATTGGAAACTAGTTTGGCAATCCTACGAGCAGTACTTC. Translated, it gives CATSDWKLVWQSYEQYF.

The chain joins TRBV5-1 to TRBJ2-1; maybe TRBD2 (6 bases). The CDR3 extends over 15 amino acids. Germline loops: CDR1 SGHRS, CDR2 YFSETQ. V was clipped by 7 bases and J by 7 bases, with 21 bases between them. This CDR3 is CASLPGGPVRNEQFF. Here the CDR3 DNA reads TGCGCCAGCTTACCTGGAGGGCCGGTAAGGAATGAGCAGTTCTTC.

V gene TRBV7-9 combines with J gene TRBJ1-3, with 12 bases lining up with TRBD1. Germline V gene sequence: CDR1 SEHNR, CDR2 FQNEAQ (reference sequence). This CDR3 region has 16 residues. The trim removed 5 bases at V and 0 bases at J, leaving 2 bases unmatched. CDR3 sequence: CASSRDRGPSGNTIYF. The CDR3 DNA reads as TGTGCCAGCAGCCGGGACAGGGGGCCCTCTGGAAACACCATATATTTT. The full variable domain, rest sourced from reference TRBV7-9 and TRBJ1-3, is DTGVSQNPRHKITKRGQNVTFRCDPISEHNRLYWYRQTLGQGPEFLTYFQNEAQLEKSRLLSDRFSAERPKGSFSTLEIQRTEQGDSAMYLCASSRDRGPSGNTIYFGEGSWLTVV.

The V call is TRBV6-2 or TRBV6-3, the J call TRBJ2-1, with D unclear. Trimming took 2 bases from V and 2 from J, leaving 10 bases between them. This CDR3 region has 15 residues. CDR1 and CDR2 from the germline V gene are MNHEY and SVGEGT. CDR3 in DNA: TGTGCCAGCAGTTACGGGGTCGTAACCTACAATGAGCAGTTCTTC. This codes for CASSYGVVTYNEQFF.

This clonotype occurred many times. V and J are TRBV27 and TRBJ2-1; D is undetermined. The V and J ends lost 7 bases and 2 bases respectively, with 12 bases between them. Germline V lookup: CDR1 MNHEY, CDR2 SMNVEV (reference sequence). The CDR3 totals 14 residues. The CDR3, as DNA: TGTGCCAGCAAAAGGGCGGCAACCTACAATGAGCAGTTCTTC. Its translation: CASKRAATYNEQFF.

This clonotype was seen repeatedly, ten times or more. The chain links TRBV4-2 to TRBJ2-1; TRBD1 matches 7 bases. Trimming cost V 1 base and J 7 bases; bases outside gene matches: 10. The length of the CDR3 is 16 residues. The germline gives CDR1 LGHNA, CDR2 YNFKEQ. The CDR3 protein is CASSQARTGMGNEQFF. The CDR3 coding sequence is TGTGCCAGCAGCCAAGCTAGGACAGGAATGGGTAATGAGCAGTTCTTC.

As to this clonotype: A single base separates this from a much larger clone, so it may be a read error. The chain carries TRBV7-9 and TRBJ1-1; D is unclear. The germline gives CDR1 SEHNR, CDR2 FQNEAQ (reference sequence). The CDR3 runs 15 residues. Trimming pared 1 base from V and 5 bases from J, leaving 14 bases between. CDR3 protein: CASSLGPMGITEAFF. The CDR3 DNA follows: TGTGCCAGCAGCTTAGGGCCGATGGGGATAACTGAAGCTTTCTTT.

This clonotype was detected many times. Here the CDR3 DNA reads TGCAGTGCTAGGCGATACGTAGGTACCACAGATACGCAGTATTTT. Residues: CSARRYVGTTDTQYF. This chain links TRBV20-1 with TRBJ2-3; D is undetermined. Germline V gene data show CDR1 as DFQATT and CDR2 as SNEGSKA (reference sequence). V was clipped by 3 bases and J by 2 bases, with 15 bases between them. The CDR3 is 15 amino acids.